These T cell receptor beta chains were read from a single sample in a study of OX40 agonist ivuxolimab in advanced cancers. TCRdb's table, derived via immunoSEQ multiplex PCR, lists solely in-frame clones and lacks some. This table holds some 80,000 clones, 90% to 95% found once. The sample was CD4+ or CD8+ T cells sorted from blood, taken in a trial of the OX40 agonist ivuxolimab. The source is an adult with an advanced solid tumor such as melanoma, head and neck, liver or kidney cancer. CDR3s include the opening cysteine and the closing phenylalanine or tryptophan. D genes are given only for firm matches. Clone size is given for some rows only: seen once, a few or many times, or a class if the clone is expanded.

>TRBV5-1|-|-|TRBJ2-5
CASSLRSARGETQYF
TGCGCCAGCAGCTTGAGGTCCGCCAGGGGCGAGACCCAGTACTTC
>TRBV4-3|TRBD1|-|TRBJ2-3
CASSQSGQGGDTQYF
TGCGCCAGCAGCCAGTCGGGACAGGGGGGAGATACGCAGTATTTT
>TRBV7-9|-|-|TRBJ2-3
CASSGTQVDTQYF
TGTGCCAGCAGCGGGACCCAGGTGGATACGCAGTATTTT
>TRBV28|-|-|TRBJ2-3
CASSSGYTQYF
TGTGCCAGCAGTTCGGGATATACGCAGTATTTT
>TRBV7-3|-|once|TRBJ1-2
CASSSDGLNYGYTF
TGTGCCAGCAGCTCCGACGGGTTGAACTATGGCTACACCTTC
>TRBV30|-|-|TRBJ2-3
CAWRIPGTDTQYF
TGTGCCTGGAGGATACCTGGCACAGATACGCAGTATTTT
>TRBV19|-|-|TRBJ2-5
CASSGGRQETQYF
TGTGCCAGTAGTGGGGGACGGCAAGAGACCCAGTACTTC
>TRBV7-3|-|-|TRBJ2-1
CASSLIAASYNEQFF
TGTGCCAGCAGCTTAATAGCGGCCTCCTACAATGAGCAGTTCTTC
>TRBV6-6|TRBD1|-|TRBJ2-7
CASSPTGSHEQYF
TGTGCCAGCAGCCCGACAGGGTCCCACGAGCAGTACTTC
>TRBV5-6|TRBD1|-|TRBJ1-3
CASSPGQKSSGNTIYF
TGTGCCAGCAGCCCGGGACAGAAAAGCTCTGGAAACACCATATATTTT
>TRBV6-1|-|once|TRBJ1-1
CASKGGTEAFF
TGTGCCAGCAAGGGAGGGACTGAAGCTTTCTTT
>TRBV28|TRBD1|-|TRBJ2-1
CASSRQGGYNEQFF
TGTGCCAGCAGCCGACAGGGGGGGTACAATGAGCAGTTCTTC
>TRBV9|TRBD2|-|TRBJ2-1
CASSKRTSGRNEQFF
TGTGCCAGCAGCAAACGGACTAGCGGGAGAAATGAGCAGTTCTTC
>TRBV5-1|-|-|TRBJ2-5
CASSQGVQETQYF
TGCGCCAGCAGCCAGGGAGTTCAAGAGACCCAGTACTTC
>TRBV7-9|-|-|TRBJ1-2
CASSLEEYGYTF
TGTGCCAGCAGCTTAGAGGAGTATGGCTACACCTTC
>TRBV7-3|-|-|TRBJ1-3
CASSLTGGANGNTIYF
TGTGCCAGCAGCTTAACTGGGGGGGCGAATGGAAACACCATATATTTT
>TRBV7-6|TRBD2|-|TRBJ2-5
CASSLARKASGYQETQYF
TGTGCCAGCAGCTTAGCCAGAAAGGCTAGCGGGTACCAAGAGACCCAGTACTTC
>TRBV19|TRBD2|-|TRBJ2-5
CASSTTSGGQETQYF
TGTGCCAGTAGTACGACTAGCGGGGGACAAGAGACCCAGTACTTC
>TRBV27|-|-|TRBJ2-2
CASSLFRRDSTGELFF
TGTGCCAGCAGTTTATTTAGGAGGGACTCCACCGGGGAGCTGTTTTTT
>TRBV27|TRBD1|-|TRBJ2-6
CASSLAGGRANVLTF
TGTGCCAGCAGTTTGGCAGGGGGCCGGGCCAACGTCCTGACTTTC
>TRBV7-2|-|-|TRBJ2-2
CASSLAAVTGELFF
TGTGCCAGCAGCTTAGCGGCAGTCACCGGGGAGCTGTTTTTT
>TRBV7-2|TRBD2|-|TRBJ2-5
CASRLGLAGGFLETQYF
TGTGCCAGCAGGTTGGGACTAGCGGGAGGGTTTTTAGAGACCCAGTACTTC
>TRBV7-2|-|-|TRBJ2-3
CASSLAAGSTDTQYF
TGTGCCAGCAGCTTAGCAGCGGGCAGCACAGATACGCAGTATTTT
>TRBV5-1|-|-|TRBJ2-7
CASSFEGAYEQYF
TGCGCCAGCAGCTTTGAGGGCGCCTACGAGCAGTACTTC
>TRBV5-1|TRBD1|-|TRBJ2-2
CASSSRTGGDSRELFF
TGCGCCAGCAGCTCTAGGACAGGGGGCGACTCACGGGAGCTGTTTTTT
>TRBV5-1|-|-|TRBJ1-2
CASSLQGEDGYTF
TGCGCCAGCAGCTTACAGGGAGAGGATGGCTACACCTTT
>TRBV7-8|-|-|TRBJ1-2
CASSPPDQSYTF
TGTGCCAGCAGCCCCCCAGACCAAAGCTACACCTTC
>TRBV7-9|-|-|TRBJ1-5
CASSLRGTNQPQHF
TGTGCCAGCAGCTTACGGGGGACCAATCAGCCCCAGCATTTT
>TRBV20-1|-|-|TRBJ2-7
CSVHFRYEQYF
TGCAGTGTCCACTTCCGCTACGAGCAGTACTTC
>TRBV7-9|-|-|TRBJ2-3
CASSLATDTDTQYF
TGTGCCAGCAGCTTAGCTACAGATACAGATACGCAGTATTTT
>TRBV11-2|-|-|TRBJ1-1
CASSFRGQNTEAFF
TGTGCCAGCAGCTTCAGGGGACAGAACACTGAAGCTTTCTTT
>TRBV18|-|-|TRBJ2-2
CASSPSLNTGELFF
TGTGCCAGCTCACCGTCCCTTAACACCGGGGAGCTGTTTTTT
>TRBV6-5|TRBD2|-|TRBJ2-2
CASSLSGRAGELFF
TGTGCCAGCAGTCTTAGCGGGAGGGCCGGGGAGCTGTTTTTT
>TRBV7-8|TRBD1|-|TRBJ1-2
CASSLRDSGYTF
TGTGCCAGCAGCTTACGGGACAGCGGCTACACCTTC
>TRBV5-6|TRBD1|-|TRBJ1-2
CASSLTGTGTYGYTF
TGTGCCAGCAGCCTAACCGGGACAGGGACCTATGGCTACACCTTC
>TRBV9|-|-|TRBJ2-5
CASSTNTGLRETQYF
TGTGCCAGCAGCACAAACACAGGGTTGCGGGAGACCCAGTACTTC
>TRBV5-1|-|-|TRBJ2-7
CASRDSTGMFAYF
TGCGCCAGCAGGGACAGTACAGGGATGTTCGCGTACTTC
>TRBV11-2|-|-|TRBJ1-1
CASSTRTGRLRAFF
TGTGCCAGCAGCACACGGACGGGGAGACTTAGGGCTTTCTTT
>TRBV18|-|-|TRBJ2-3
CASSPPSGRTDTQYF
TGTGCCAGCTCACCACCGTCGGGCCGCACAGATACGCAGTATTTT
>TRBV20-1|-|-|TRBJ2-7
CSAKPTYEQYF
TGCAGTGCGAAGCCAACCTACGAGCAGTACTTC
>TRBV19|TRBD2|-|TRBJ2-1
CASMYGGGVYNEQFF
TGTGCCAGTATGTACGGGGGAGGGGTCTACAATGAGCAGTTCTTC
>TRBV9|-|-|TRBJ2-7
CASSVTPSLTGEQYF
TGTGCCAGCAGCGTCACACCCTCCTTGACGGGCGAGCAGTACTTC
>TRBV29-1|-|-|TRBJ2-6
CSVEGDGANVLTF
TGCAGCGTTGAAGGAGATGGGGCCAACGTCCTGACTTTC
>TRBV7-3|-|-|TRBJ2-2
CASSVNVASAAGELFF
TGTGCCAGCAGCGTTAACGTAGCCAGCGCCGCCGGGGAGCTGTTTTTT
>TRBV19|-|-|TRBJ1-4
CASDRGGANEKLFF
TGTGCCAGCGACCGAGGGGGAGCTAATGAAAAACTGTTTTTT
>TRBV28|TRBD1|-|TRBJ1-4
CASSSKTGTGYEKLFF
TGTGCCAGCAGTTCGAAAACCGGGACAGGGTACGAAAAACTGTTTTTT
>TRBV6-5|TRBD1|-|TRBJ2-5
CASRETGFETQYF
TGTGCCAGCAGGGAGACAGGGTTTGAGACCCAGTACTTC
>TRBV18|TRBD2|-|TRBJ2-7
CASSPRASGREQYF
TGTGCCAGCTCACCGAGGGCTAGCGGGAGGGAGCAGTACTTC
>TRBV18|-|-|TRBJ2-1
CASSPQLGLYNEQFF
TGTGCCAGCTCACCGCAACTGGGGCTGTACAATGAGCAGTTCTTC
>TRBV6-5|-|-|TRBJ2-2
CASSRDWPRELFF
TGTGCCAGCAGCCGGGACTGGCCCAGGGAGCTGTTTTTT
>TRBV5-4|TRBD1|-|TRBJ2-1
CASSSPYTDRGREYEQFF
TGTGCCAGCAGCTCCCCGTACACTGACAGGGGGCGGGAGTATGAGCAGTTCTTC
>TRBV4-3|TRBD1|-|TRBJ1-2
CASSQSTGGIGYTF
TGCGCCAGCAGCCAATCCACAGGGGGCATTGGCTACACCTTC
>TRBV5-1|-|-|TRBJ2-1
CASSLEALDYNEQFF
TGCGCCAGCAGCTTGGAGGCTTTAGACTACAATGAGCAGTTCTTC